This T cell receptor beta chain was identified during a study of OX40 agonist ivuxolimab in advanced cancers. About the study: As their treatment, patients were administered ivuxolimab, an agonistic anti-OX40 (CD134) antibody. Of mixed ages from about 20 to 90 and averaging around 60 years, the group was 65% to 85% male.

This CDR3 has 14 residues. Germline lookup yields CDR1 SGDLS and CDR2 YYNGEE. The V gene lost 0 bases and the J gene lost 2 bases, with 7 bases spanning the gap. The count of this clone is one. Its target is unknown. Study results and limitations: More expanded clones were found, on average, in CD8+ than in CD4+ T cells. In the expanded peripheral T cells, antigen specificity was never determined.

Using immunoSEQ multiplex PCR, the repertoire was profiled, and TCRdb retains in-frame clones only, with some absent. The table shows about 69,000 clones, with around 87% occurring only once. This specimen was CD4+ or CD8+ T cells sorted from blood, taken in a trial of the OX40 agonist ivuxolimab. This clonotype was sampled from an adult with an advanced solid tumor such as melanoma, head and neck, liver or kidney cancer. This sequence joins TRBV9 and TRBJ2-3; tentatively, D is TRBD2 (6 bases). The CDR3 loop is CASSVELATDTQYF. The CDR3 coding sequence is TGTGCCAGCAGCGTAGAACTAGCCACAGATACGCAGTATTTT.